The 32 T cell receptor beta chains below all came from one sample that was sequenced in a study of blood T cells in healthy people across ages (dated by TCRdb to between 2015 and 2017). The library came from 5' RACE. The second PCR ran for roughly 7 to 11 cycles and used a J-beta primer mix along with a sample-barcoded 5' primer. The public reads were reanalyzed by TCRdb: fastp trimming at Q25, MiXCR alignment, in-frame beta chains only. Every distinct CDR3 protein forms one entry, paired with its most common genes and DNA. The table for this sample lists approximately 2,000,000 distinct CDR3 sequences; about two fifths of them were counted only once. The top ten constitute under 25% of the sample. Material: blood. The receptors shown here come from a human donor in good health.

This clonotype came up a few times. The chain combines TRBV29-1 with TRBJ2-4, with D hard to call. The DNA end favors TRBJ2-7, so the J call may be wrong. This CDR3 region has 10 residues. Germline assignment: CDR1 SQVTM and CDR2 ANQGSEA. CDR3 coding DNA: TGCAGCGTTCGTGACTACGAGCAGTACTTC. Its protein is CSVRDYEQYF.

The J gene is TRBJ2-3, the V gene TRBV7-2, with 7 positions matching TRBD2. The CDR3 totals 17 residues. Trimming cost V 1 base and J 2 bases; bases outside gene matches: 9. Germline loops: CDR1 SGHTA, CDR2 FQGNSA. The DNA for the CDR3 is TGTGCCAGCAGCTTAGGGCGTGGGGGGGACCCCACAGATACGCAGTATTTT. It encodes CASSLGRGGDPTDTQYF.

This clonotype has a handful of counts. The V call is TRBV7-7, the J call TRBJ2-3; the match to TRBD2 covers 8 bases. The CDR3 is 15 amino acids. The germline CDR1 and CDR2 sequences are SSHAT and FNYEAQ (reference sequence). With V trimmed by 1 base and J by 5 bases, 5 bases remained unmatched. DNA for the CDR3: TGTGCCAGCAGCTTAGGCGGGGGGCATGGAGATACGCAGTATTTT. Translation: CASSLGGGHGDTQYF. Looking up the rest from reference TRBV7-7 and TRBJ2-3 gives the full variable domain: GAGVSQSPRYKVTKRGQDVTLRCDPISSHATLYWYQQALGQGPEFLTYFNYEAQPDKSGLPSDRFSAERPEGSISTLTIQRTEQRDSAMYRCASSLGGGHGDTQYFGPGTRLTVL.

J is TRBJ1-2 and V is TRBV20-1; TRBD1 might be the D (5 bases). Trimming left V 4 bases short and J 5 bases short, with 14 bases between. The germline V gene encodes CDR1 DFQATT and CDR2 SNEGSKA (reference sequence). The CDR3 runs to 13 residues. CDR3 DNA: TGCAGTGCTATTCAGGGAAGGTCTTATGGCTACACCTTC. It translates to CSAIQGRSYGYTF.

The chain carries TRBV4-3 and TRBJ1-5; D is possibly TRBD1 (6 bases). Trimming removed 4 bases at V and 2 bases at J, with 15 bases between. The CDR3 covers 16 residues. Germline V gene data show CDR1 as LGHNA and CDR2 as YSLEER. The CDR3 sequence: CASSRDPGEGNQPQHF. CDR3 sequence (DNA): TGCGCCAGCAGCCGAGATCCAGGGGAGGGCAATCAGCCCCAGCATTTT.

The chain couples TRBV5-6 to TRBJ1-1; tentatively, D is TRBD1 (5 bases). Germline V gene lookup returns CDR1 SGHDT and CDR2 YYEEEE. V shed 3 bases and J shed 1 base, with 13 bases lying between them. The CDR3 sequence is 15 residues long. CDR3 region: CASSSTRTGNTEAFF. The DNA for the CDR3 is TGTGCCAGCAGCTCGACACGTACAGGGAACACTGAAGCTTTCTTT.

V and J are TRBV4-1 and TRBJ2-7; D gene ambiguous. TRBJ2-5 explains the end of the DNA better; the J call may be wrong. This CDR3 region has 14 residues. Looked up from germline, CDR1 is MGHRA and CDR2 is YSYEKL. CDR3 sequence reads: CASSQVGPFGTQYF. CDR3 in DNA: TGCGCCAGCAGCCAAGTCGGGCCCTTCGGGACCCAGTACTTC.

Turning to this clonotype: A much more abundant neighbour one base away suggests this may be a read error. V usage is TRBV29-1 and J usage is TRBJ2-3, with a possible D match to TRBD2 (5 bases). The CDR3 has 13 amino acids. Germline lookup yields CDR1 SQVTM and CDR2 ANQGSEA. Here the CDR3 DNA reads TGCAGCGTTGGACCCGAGGGCCCAGATACGCGGTATTTT. This encodes CSVGPEGPDTRYF.

The V and J genes are TRBV7-2 and TRBJ1-1; D is undetermined. V gave up 5 bases and J gave up 1 base, with 11 bases separating them. The CDR3 has 14 residues. Per germline, CDR1 SGHTA and CDR2 FQGNSA. In nucleotides, the CDR3 is TGTGCCAGCAGCCATGGCGGGCCGAACACTGAAGCTTTCTTT. It specifies CASSHGGPNTEAFF. The full variable domain, rest sourced from reference TRBV7-2 and TRBJ1-1, is GAGVSQSPSNKVTEKGKDVELRCDPISGHTALYWYRQSLGQGLEFLIYFQGNSAPDKSGLPSDRFSAERTGGSVSTLTIQRTQQEDSAVYLCASSHGGPNTEAFFGQGTRLTVV.

Only a few counts were recorded for this clonotype. This chain uses TRBV12-3 or TRBV12-4 with TRBJ2-3, with D tentatively TRBD2 (5 bases). The CDR3 totals 15 residues. V lost 1 base and J 4 bases, leaving 12 bases between the germline ends. The CDR3 coding sequence is TGTGCCAGCAGTTTAGAGGCTAGCTACGCAGATACGCAGTATTTT. Translated, it gives CASSLEASYADTQYF.

This chain uses TRBV4-3 with TRBJ2-2, with D uncertain. CDR1 LGHNA and CDR2 YSLEER come from the germline V gene. There are 12 residues in the CDR3. V was pared by 2 bases and J by 11 bases, with 9 bases between. The CDR3 reads CASSQFGQELFF. For the CDR3, the DNA is TGCGCCAGCAGCCAATTCGGCCAAGAGCTGTTTTTT.

This clonotype came up a few times. V gene TRBV4-3 combines with J gene TRBJ1-4; 7 bases map to TRBD1. J lost 12 bases, V lost 9 bases, and 13 bases had no gene match. The CDR3 length is 13 residues. The V gene's germline CDR1 is LGHNA and CDR2 YSLEER. In DNA, the CDR3 is TGCGCCAGTAGAAGGACAGGCCGAGAAGAACTGTTTTTT. Translated: CASRRTGREELFF.

J is TRBJ1-2 and V is TRBV20-1; 7 bases are shared with TRBD1. Germline CDR1 reads DFQATT; CDR2 reads SNEGSKA (reference sequence). The junction had 9 bases not matched to a gene; V was cut back by 4 bases and J by 4 bases. The CDR3 extends over 14 amino acids. The CDR3 reads CSAKQGGRAYGYTF. As DNA, the CDR3 is TGCAGTGCTAAGCAGGGGGGGCGGGCCTATGGCTACACCTTC.

This clonotype was seen more than once but under ten times. The chain combines TRBV2 with TRBJ2-7, with D maybe TRBD2 (6 bases). V dropped 2 bases and J dropped 5 bases, with 19 bases sitting between them. Germline assignment: CDR1 SNHLY and CDR2 FYNNEI. The CDR3 is 16 residues long. CDR3 residues: CASSEYREPMVNEQYF. The CDR3 nucleotides read TGTGCCAGCAGTGAATACCGGGAGCCTATGGTTAACGAGCAGTACTTC.

In the case of this clonotype: Possible read error: a much larger clone is one base away. The rearrangement links TRBV3-1 to TRBJ2-5; TRBD1 aligns across 12 bases. J gave up 4 bases and V 4 bases, and 4 bases lay outside the gene matches. The CDR3 length is 15 residues. The germline gives CDR1 LGHDT, CDR2 YNNKEL (reference sequence). The CDR3 nucleotides read TGTGCCAGCAGCCTCGGGACAGGGGGCCCAGAGACCCAGTACTTC. Residues: CASSLGTGGPETQYF.

This clonotype came up a few times. The genes are TRBV9 and TRBJ2-3; D is uncertain. Trimming removed 2 bases from V and 2 bases from J, with 9 bases in between. CDR1 is SGDLS and CDR2 is YYNGEE in the germline V gene. This CDR3 contains 14 residues. The CDR3 bases are TGTGCCAGCAGCGTTGAACCTTTCACAGATACGCAGTATTTT. Amino acids: CASSVEPFTDTQYF.

The chain combines TRBV28 with TRBJ2-4; D might be TRBD1 (6 bases). The CDR3 runs 12 residues. V lost 4 bases and J lost 13, with 14 bases in between. Germline lookup yields CDR1 MDHEN and CDR2 SYDVKM. CDR3 sequence (DNA): TGTGCCAGCAGTTCCACAGGGTTTGGGCAGTACTTC. Translated, it gives CASSSTGFGQYF.

CDR3 region: CSVDVAAERGYTF. CDR3 nucleotides: TGCAGCGTTGATGTGGCCGCAGAACGTGGCTACACCTTC. V gene TRBV29-1 combines with J gene TRBJ1-2; no firm D call. The CDR3 is made up of 13 amino acids. Trimming shortened V by 3 bases and J by 7 bases, and 15 bases separated the two germline ends. Germline V lookup: CDR1 SQVTM, CDR2 ANQGSEA.

DNA for the CDR3: TGCAGTGCTAGGGGGACTAGTAATTACGAGCAGTACTTC. Its protein product is CSARGTSNYEQYF. This chain joins TRBV20-1 and TRBJ2-7, with 8 bases aligning to TRBD2. V shed 3 bases and J 4 bases; nucleotides not matched to a gene: 5. Germline V gene sequence: CDR1 DFQATT, CDR2 SNEGSKA (reference sequence). This CDR3 is built from 13 residues.

The genes are TRBV4-3 and TRBJ1-4; D is ambiguous. The V and J ends lost 0 bases and 8 bases respectively, with 13 bases between them. The CDR3 extends over 15 amino acids. The germline V gene encodes CDR1 LGHNA and CDR2 YSLEER. The CDR3 loop reads CASSQDRRVREKLFF. CDR3 coding DNA: TGCGCCAGCAGCCAAGATAGAAGGGTACGAGAAAAACTGTTTTTT.

This clonotype was observed a handful of times. V and J are TRBV7-8 and TRBJ2-7, with 15 bases fitting TRBD2. In germline, CDR1 is SGHVS, CDR2 FQNEAQ. Trimming took 5 bases from V and 2 from J; bases not matched to a gene: 4. This CDR3 comprises 16 residues. Here the CDR3 DNA reads TGTGCCAGCAGCACGGGACTAGCGGGGGGCACCTACGAGCAGTACTTC. Protein product: CASSTGLAGGTYEQYF.

In its sample, this clonotype was seen a few times. The chain links TRBV12-5 to TRBJ2-7, with D hard to call. Germline V CDR1 and CDR2: LGHNT, FRNRAP. This CDR3 is 15 amino acids long. V was clipped by 2 bases and J by 3 bases, with 14 bases between them. CDR3: CASGLSSGGFYEQYF. CDR3 bases: TGTGCTAGTGGTTTGTCCTCCGGCGGATTCTACGAGCAGTACTTC.

This chain connects TRBV27 to TRBJ1-2; a weak D match, TRBD1 (6 bases). From germline, CDR1 is MNHEY and CDR2 SMNVEV (reference sequence). The V end was cut by 8 bases, the J end by 9 bases, with 22 bases between. The CDR3 totals 14 residues. The CDR3 loop reads CASGRTDELGSYTF. CDR3 DNA: TGTGCCAGCGGAAGGACAGACGAACTCGGGAGCTACACCTTC.

This clonotype was counted a few times. CDR3 residues: CSVGRDSRGLGFTF. Written as DNA, the CDR3 is TGCAGCGTTGGCCGGGACAGTCGGGGTTTGGGATTCACCTTC. J is TRBJ1-2 and V is TRBV29-1; 7 bases line up with TRBD1. Germline V lookup: CDR1 SQVTM, CDR2 ANQGSEA. V gave up 4 bases and J gave up 13 bases; unmatched junction bases: 18. The CDR3 length is 14 residues.

This clonotype was picked up a small number of times. The V and J genes are TRBV6-5 and TRBJ1-4; D possibly corresponds to TRBD1 (5 bases). V shed 3 bases and J shed 3 bases, with 11 bases lying between them. Germline CDR1 MNHEY, CDR2 SVGAGI. This CDR3 is 15 amino acids long. CDR3 amino acids: CASSYTGGPNEKLFF. The CDR3 region has the DNA TGTGCCAGCAGTTATACCGGGGGTCCTAATGAAAAACTGTTTTTT.

This clonotype was seen a few times. The rearrangement links TRBV12-3 or TRBV12-4 to TRBJ1-1; 8 positions match TRBD1. Trimming took 3 bases from V and 0 from J; bases not matched to a gene: 3. The CDR3 loop spans 15 amino acids. The CDR3 loop reads CASSLQGQVNTEAFF. CDR3 DNA: TGTGCCAGCAGTTTGCAGGGACAGGTGAACACTGAAGCTTTCTTT.

The genes are TRBV7-2 and TRBJ2-7, with 11 bases aligning to TRBD2. The CDR3 is 18 residues long. The V gene's germline CDR1 is SGHTA and CDR2 FQGNSA. The V gene end was trimmed by 0 bases and the J gene end by 0 bases; junction bases not matched to a gene: 7. Here the CDR3 reads CASSLAASGGLSSYEQYF. Written as DNA, the CDR3 is TGTGCCAGCAGCTTAGCGGCTAGCGGGGGGCTTAGCTCCTACGAGCAGTACTTC. The full variable domain, in which reference TRBV7-2 and TRBJ2-7 provide the parts outside the CDR3, is GAGVSQSPSNKVTEKGKDVELRCDPISGHTALYWYRQSLGQGLEFLIYFQGNSAPDKSGLPSDRFSAERTGGSVSTLTIQRTQQEDSAVYLCASSLAASGGLSSYEQYFGPGTRLTVT.

The chain has TRBV4-2 and TRBJ1-5, with 7 positions matching TRBD1. The CDR3 totals 16 residues. Germline CDR1 and CDR2: LGHNA and YNFKEQ. Trimming at V came to 1 base and at J to 5 bases, leaving 8 bases not matched to a gene. The CDR3 nucleotides are TGTGCCAGCAGCCAAGGAGGACAGGACTTTTATCAGCCCCAGCATTTT. It translates to CASSQGGQDFYQPQHF.

J is TRBJ2-4 and V is TRBV10-3, with D tentatively TRBD1 (5 bases). The DNA end is a closer match to TRBJ2-7, so the J assignment may be wrong. The CDR3 is made up of 14 amino acids. Germline loops: CDR1 ENHRY, CDR2 SYGVKD. CDR3 in amino acids: CAISESVQGREQYF. Here the CDR3 DNA reads TGTGCCATCAGTGAGTCGGTGCAGGGTCGCGAGCAGTACTTC.

The genes are TRBV12-3 or TRBV12-4 and TRBJ2-7, with 9 bases that match TRBD1. CDR3 length: 14 amino acids. With 8 bases clipped from V and 4 bases from J, the junction kept 9 bases outside the gene matches. The CDR3 protein is CASLTGQGFYEQYF. In nucleotides, the CDR3 is TGTGCCAGCCTGACCGGACAGGGGTTTTACGAGCAGTACTTC.

This sequence joins TRBV20-1 and TRBJ2-3, with 11 bases lining up with TRBD2. Trimming at V came to 5 bases and at J to 5 bases, leaving 9 bases not matched to a gene. The CDR3 totals 15 residues. Per the germline V gene, CDR1 is DFQATT and CDR2 is SNEGSKA (reference sequence). The CDR3 protein is CSALFSGGAGDTQYF. The CDR3 DNA reads as TGCAGTGCTTTATTTAGCGGGGGGGCCGGAGATACGCAGTATTTT.

This clonotype has just a few counts. The rearrangement joins TRBV18 to TRBJ2-3; 7 bases align to TRBD2. J was trimmed by 0 bases and V by 0 bases; bases with no gene match: 9. CDR1 KGHSH and CDR2 LQKENI come from the germline V gene. The CDR3 runs 18 residues. The CDR3 loop reads CASSPPGGLVSSTDTQYF. CDR3 DNA sequence: TGTGCCAGCTCACCACCGGGGGGGTTGGTGAGTAGCACAGATACGCAGTATTTT.